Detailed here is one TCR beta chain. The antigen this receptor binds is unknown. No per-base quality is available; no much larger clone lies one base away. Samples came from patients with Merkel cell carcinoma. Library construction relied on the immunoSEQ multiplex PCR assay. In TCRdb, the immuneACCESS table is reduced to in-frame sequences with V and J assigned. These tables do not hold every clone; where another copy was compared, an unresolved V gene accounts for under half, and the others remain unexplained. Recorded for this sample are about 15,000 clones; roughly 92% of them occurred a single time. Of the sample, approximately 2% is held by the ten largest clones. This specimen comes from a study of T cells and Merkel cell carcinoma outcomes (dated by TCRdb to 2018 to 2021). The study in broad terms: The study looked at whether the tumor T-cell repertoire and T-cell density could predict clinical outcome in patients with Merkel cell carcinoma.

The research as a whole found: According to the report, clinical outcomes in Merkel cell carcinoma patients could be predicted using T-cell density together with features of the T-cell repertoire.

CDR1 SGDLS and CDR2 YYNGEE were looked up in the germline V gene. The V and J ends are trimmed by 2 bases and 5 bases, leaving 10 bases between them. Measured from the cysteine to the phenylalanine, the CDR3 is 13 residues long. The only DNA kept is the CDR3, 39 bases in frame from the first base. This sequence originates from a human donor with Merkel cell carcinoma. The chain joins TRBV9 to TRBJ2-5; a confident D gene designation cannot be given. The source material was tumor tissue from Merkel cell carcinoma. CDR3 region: CASSVSQEETQYF. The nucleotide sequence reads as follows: TGTGCCAGCAGCGTGTCCCAGGAGGAGACCCAGTACTTC.